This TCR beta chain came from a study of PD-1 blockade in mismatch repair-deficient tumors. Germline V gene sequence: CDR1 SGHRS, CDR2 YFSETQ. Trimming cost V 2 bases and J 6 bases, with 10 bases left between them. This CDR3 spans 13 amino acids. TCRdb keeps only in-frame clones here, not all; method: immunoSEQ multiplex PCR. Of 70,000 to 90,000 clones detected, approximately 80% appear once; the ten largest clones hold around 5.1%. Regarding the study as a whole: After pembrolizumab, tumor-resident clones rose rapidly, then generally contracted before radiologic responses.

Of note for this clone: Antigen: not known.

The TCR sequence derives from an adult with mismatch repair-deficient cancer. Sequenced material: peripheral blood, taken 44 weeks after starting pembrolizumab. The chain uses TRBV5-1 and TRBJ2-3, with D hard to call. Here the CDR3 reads CASSFRWADTQYF. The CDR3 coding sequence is TGCGCCAGCAGCTTTAGGTGGGCGGATACGCAGTATTTT.